This TCR beta chain was sequenced during a study of shared clonotypes between healthy human individuals. Findings and caveats of the study: It was the non-shared clonotypes that had lower generation probabilities than clonotypes shared by all four donors. Rarefaction revealed incomplete sorted-subset sequencing despite large depth.

This clone appeared a single time. The target antigen is unknown. The data were produced by immunoSEQ multiplex PCR, yet TCRdb's version contains in-frame clones alone and is incomplete. The table lists under 2,500,000 clones, 90% to 97% of them singletons, with over 0.1% in the top ten. The CDR3 extends over 16 amino acids. The V end lost 3 bases, the J end lost 4 bases, and 15 bases lay between the germline ends. Germline V gene lookup returns CDR1 MNHNS and CDR2 SASEGT. This rearrangement joins TRBV6-1 to TRBJ2-2; TRBD1 might be the D (6 bases). Sequenced material: naive CD4+ T cells sorted from blood. This sample's subset: CD45RA+ positively selected. This TCR was recovered from a young man in good health. CDR3 region: CASSDPGARGTGELFF. The CDR3 region has the DNA TGTGCCAGCAGTGACCCAGGGGCCCGGGGCACCGGGGAGCTGTTTTTT.